This passage covers 18 T cell receptor beta chains from one sample sequenced in a study of CD8+CD57+ T cells in acquired aplastic anemia. It was genomic DNA that served as the template for profiling TCR beta VDJ and CDR3. TCRdb re-called the reads through MiXCR, storing one row per CDR3 protein. The sample consists of 98,000 or so distinct CDR3 sequences, 40% to 60% of them appearing once. Sequencing was performed on sorted CD4+, CD8+, or CD8+CD57+ T cells (not recorded which) from PBMCs. The receptor source for this set is a human donor in good health, serving as a control.

In its sample, this clonotype was seen many times. The chain couples TRBV5-1 to TRBJ1-2; 7 bases agree with TRBD1. CDR3 length: 15 residues. Germline CDR1 is SGHRS and CDR2 is YFSETQ. The J segment lost 1 base and the V segment lost 0 bases, leaving 3 bases of the junction unmatched. The DNA for the CDR3 is TGCGCCAGCAGCTTGGTGGGGACAGATAACTATGGCTACACCTTC. It is translated as CASSLVGTDNYGYTF.

The V gene is TRBV10-3, the J gene TRBJ1-1; D is perhaps TRBD1 (6 bases). The V end lost 6 bases, the J end lost 1 base, and 12 bases lay between the germline ends. This CDR3 is 14 amino acids long. Per the germline V gene, CDR1 is ENHRY and CDR2 is SYGVKD. The CDR3 is CAIRGDRQNTEAFF. CDR3 coding DNA: TGTGCCATCAGAGGTGACAGGCAGAACACTGAAGCTTTCTTT.

The sample holds many counts of this clonotype. The CDR3 coding sequence is TGCGCCAGCAGCTTGGACAGGGGGTTCGCTGAAGCTTTCTTT. This codes for CASSLDRGFAEAFF. V is TRBV5-1 and J is TRBJ1-1; 8 nucleotides agree with TRBD1. Losses at the gene ends were 0 bases for V and 6 bases for J; bases not matched to a gene: 4. The length of the CDR3 is 14 residues. CDR1 is SGHRS and CDR2 is YFSETQ in the germline V gene.

The chain has TRBV9 and TRBJ2-3, with 10 bases matching TRBD2. Looked up from germline, CDR1 is SGDLS and CDR2 is YYNGEE. Trimming at V came to 4 bases and at J to 3 bases, leaving 5 bases not matched to a gene. The CDR3 contains 15 residues. This CDR3 reads CASSPLAGETDTQYF. The DNA of the CDR3 is TGTGCCAGCAGCCCTCTAGCGGGGGAAACAGATACGCAGTATTTT.

V is TRBV10-3 and J is TRBJ2-7; 8 nucleotides match TRBD1. The CDR3 consists of 13 residues. J lost 2 bases, V lost 4 bases, and 1 base had no gene match. The germline gives CDR1 ENHRY, CDR2 SYGVKD. CDR3 nucleotides: TGTGCCATCAGTGGGACAGGGACCTACGAGCAGTACTTC. It yields the protein CAISGTGTYEQYF.

This clonotype was seen many times. This chain joins TRBV25-1 and TRBJ2-7, with D possibly matching TRBD2 (7 bases). V was cut by 4 bases and J by 5 bases, with 15 bases left in between. The CDR3 is 14 amino acids. Germline values: CDR1 MGHDK, CDR2 SYGVNS. CDR3 loop: CASSGGGRGDEQYF. CDR3 coding DNA: TGTGCCAGCAGTGGGGGGGGCAGGGGAGACGAGCAGTACTTC.

The V call is TRBV9, the J call TRBJ1-1; maybe TRBD1 (6 bases). V was cut by 0 bases and J by 5 bases, with 17 bases left in between. CDR3 size: 16 residues. The germline V gene encodes CDR1 SGDLS and CDR2 YYNGEE. CDR3: CASSVEGAGAGTEAFF. CDR3 DNA sequence: TGTGCCAGCAGCGTAGAAGGGGCAGGGGCCGGGACTGAAGCTTTCTTT. Combining the CDR3 with reference TRBV9 and TRBJ1-1 gives the whole variable domain DSGVTQTPKHLITATGQRVTLRCSPRSGDLSVYWYQQSLDQGLQFLIQYYNGEERAKGNILERFSAQQFPDLHSELNLSSLELGDSALYFCASSVEGAGAGTEAFFGQGTRLTVV.

The chain recombines TRBV12-3 or TRBV12-4 with TRBJ1-1, with D uncertain. V shed 7 bases and J shed 4 bases, with 13 bases lying between them. This CDR3 has 13 amino acids. CDR3 protein: CASTYTDGTEAFF. The CDR3 nucleotides read TGTGCCAGCACCTACACCGACGGCACTGAAGCTTTCTTT.

V gene TRBV25-1 combines with J gene TRBJ1-5; D may be TRBD1 (5 bases). The CDR3 length is 12 residues. Per the germline V gene, CDR1 is MGHDK and CDR2 is SYGVNS. Trimming cost V 6 bases and J 5 bases, with 8 bases left between them. The CDR3 sequence is CASRGHDQPQHF. CDR3 DNA: TGTGCCAGCAGGGGGCACGATCAGCCCCAGCATTTT. The full variable domain, completed using reference TRBV25-1 and TRBJ1-5, is EADIYQTPRYLVIGTGKKITLECSQTMGHDKMYWYQQDPGMELHLIHYSYGVNSTEKGDLSSESTVSRIRTEHFPLTLESARPSHTSQYLCASRGHDQPQHFGDGTRLSIL.

This clonotype was seen at least ten times. This sequence joins TRBV5-6 and TRBJ1-2; D gene uncertain. Germline V gene lookup returns CDR1 SGHDT and CDR2 YYEEEE. The CDR3 consists of 13 residues. V lost 2 bases and J 6 bases, leaving 11 bases between the germline ends. CDR3 sequence reads: CASSFELVDGYTF. The CDR3 coding sequence is TGTGCCAGCAGCTTCGAACTAGTAGATGGCTACACCTTC.

This clonotype was recorded once. Mismatch with germline at one junction end may stem from a read error. The chain uses TRBV7-3 and TRBJ2-3; D may be TRBD1 or TRBD2 (5 bases each). The CDR3 contains 15 residues. Germline V lookup: CDR1 SGHTA, CDR2 FQGTGA. The DNA of the CDR3 is TGTGTCAGCAGCTTAGGTGGGGGTTTAACTGGGACGCAGTATTTT. Translating it yields CVSSLGGGLTGTQYF.

This clonotype was seen many times. The rearrangement uses TRBV4-3 and TRBJ1-5, with unresolved D. The CDR3 covers 15 residues. Trimming left V 1 base short and J 1 base short, with 8 bases between. CDR1 is LGHNA, CDR2 YSLEER, per germline. CDR3 bases: TGCGCCAGCAGCCAAGTATCCGGGAGCAATCAGCCCCAGCATTTT. It codes for CASSQVSGSNQPQHF.

For this clonotype: Possible read error: a much larger clone is one base away. V gene TRBV6-1 combines with J gene TRBJ2-3; 7 bases agree with TRBD1. CDR1 and CDR2 from the germline V gene are MNHNS and SASEGT. The CDR3 consists of 15 residues. This chain's CDR3 is CASRTRGYSTDTRYF. The CDR3 DNA follows: TGTGCCAGCAGAACCAGGGGGTATAGCACAGATACGCGGTATTTT.

This rearrangement joins TRBV7-2 to TRBJ2-5, with TRBD2 as a possible D gene (6 bases). The V end lost 7 bases, the J end lost 5 bases, and 17 bases lay between the germline ends. In germline, CDR1 is SGHTA, CDR2 FQGNSA. This CDR3 region has 14 residues. For the CDR3, the DNA is TGTGCCAGCACCCCCCAGCGGGCGTCGGAGACCCAGTACTTC. It encodes CASTPQRASETQYF.

Only one count was recorded for this clonotype. V is TRBV29-1 and J is TRBJ2-5; weak D call: TRBD1 (6 bases). V dropped 4 bases and J dropped 4 bases, with 10 bases sitting between them. The CDR3 extends over 12 amino acids. Germline assignment: CDR1 SQVTM and CDR2 ANQGSEA. CDR3 nucleotides: TGCAGCGTTGGGACAGCCCCAGAGACCCAGTACTTC. This codes for CSVGTAPETQYF.

This clonotype has at least ten counts. V is TRBV6-5 and J is TRBJ2-2; D could derive from TRBD1 or TRBD2 (6 bases each). Trimming took off 5 bases at V and 8 bases at J, with 12 bases between the two ends. The CDR3 runs 13 residues. Germline lookup yields CDR1 MNHEY and CDR2 SVGAGI. The CDR3 region has the DNA TGTGCCAGCAGTATAACAGGGAGGGGGGAGCTGTTTTTT. This encodes CASSITGRGELFF.

The CDR3 spells CASSNGRRGPTDTQYF. The CDR3 DNA follows: TGTGCCAGCAGCAATGGGCGGAGGGGGCCCACAGATACGCAGTATTTT. The chain uses TRBV11-2 and TRBJ2-3; D is perhaps TRBD1 (7 bases). From germline, CDR1 is SGHAT and CDR2 FQNNGV. V was clipped by 5 bases and J by 2 bases, with 17 bases between them. The CDR3 has 16 residues.

This clonotype was picked up many times. The gene calls are TRBV10-3 and TRBJ1-2; D possibly corresponds to TRBD1 (5 bases). CDR1 ENHRY and CDR2 SYGVKD come from the germline V gene. The CDR3 runs 13 residues. V lost 5 bases and J 8 bases, leaving 15 bases between the germline ends. Here the CDR3 DNA reads TGTGCCATCAGTCAACAGGCTGCGGAGGGCTACACCTTC. Residues: CAISQQAAEGYTF.